The entry below gives a single TCR beta chain sequence along with its context. The antigen remains undetermined. The data are from a study of T cell repertoires in cytomegalovirus infection. Overall study: Used in the study were CMV epitopes, some recently identified and HLA-C-restricted, others well-studied and HLA-B-restricted.

V lost 0 bases, J lost 4 bases, and 13 bases lay in between. CDR1 and CDR2 (germline): SGDLS, YYNGEE. The CDR3 is made up of 16 amino acids. TCRdb re-called the reads with MiXCR, one entry per CDR3 protein. The sample includes about 920,000 distinct CDR3 sequences, 30% to 40% of them seen just once. The clonotype originates from a human donor in good health (CMV status not recorded). Some clones in this sample may be carry-over from other donors' samples. Sequenced here: cultured CD8+ T cells from PBMCs, sampled from culture after CMV antigen stimulation. The chain uses TRBV9 and TRBJ1-4; D ambiguous. Here the CDR3 DNA reads TGTGCCAGCAGCGTAGAATCGGACCGACTTAATGAAAAACTGTTTTTT. Translation gives CASSVESDRLNEKLFF.